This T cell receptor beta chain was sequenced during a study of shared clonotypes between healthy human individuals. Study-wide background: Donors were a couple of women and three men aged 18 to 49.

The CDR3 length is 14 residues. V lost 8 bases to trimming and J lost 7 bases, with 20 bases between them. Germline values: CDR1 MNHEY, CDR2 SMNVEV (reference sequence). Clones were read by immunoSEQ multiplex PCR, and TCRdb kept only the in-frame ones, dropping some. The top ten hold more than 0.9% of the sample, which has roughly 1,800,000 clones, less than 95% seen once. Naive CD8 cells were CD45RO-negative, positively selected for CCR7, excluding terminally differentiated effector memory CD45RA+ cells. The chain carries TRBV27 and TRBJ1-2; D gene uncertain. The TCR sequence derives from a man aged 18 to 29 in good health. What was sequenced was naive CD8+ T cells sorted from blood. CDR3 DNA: TGTGCCAGCGGGCCTCCGTACCTCACCAGTGGCTACACCTTC. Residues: CASGPPYLTSGYTF.